The 15 T cell receptor beta chains below were found in one sample sequenced in a study of T cell responses to AZD1222 COVID-19 vaccine. TCRdb keeps only in-frame clones here, not all; method: immunoSEQ multiplex PCR. The data show 150,000 to 200,000 clones, less than 95% seen once. The material sequenced was peripheral blood, taken on day 0 of AZD1222 vaccination. The receptors here all came from an adult in good health.

This chain joins TRBV27 and TRBJ2-2, with D possibly TRBD2 on 7 matching bases. V lost 4 bases and J 2 bases, leaving 8 bases between the germline ends. The CDR3 spans 14 residues. Germline-derived CDR1 and CDR2 are MNHEY and SMNVEV (reference sequence). The CDR3 nucleotides are TGTGCCAGCAGTTGGGGGGGCAACACCGGGGAGCTGTTTTTT. It translates to CASSWGGNTGELFF.

The V and J genes are TRBV18 and TRBJ2-3, with a weak D call TRBD2 (6 bases). V dropped 0 bases and J dropped 2 bases, with 15 bases sitting between them. This CDR3 is built from 17 residues. Germline V gene data show CDR1 as KGHSH and CDR2 as LQKENI. The CDR3 loop reads CASSPPLLAPDTDTQYF. The CDR3 coding sequence is TGTGCCAGCTCACCACCGTTGCTAGCGCCAGACACAGATACGCAGTATTTT.

This chain links TRBV27 with TRBJ1-5; D remains ambiguous. The CDR3 is made up of 14 amino acids. Trimming cost V 0 bases and J 7 bases, with 10 bases left between them. Germline assignment: CDR1 MNHEY and CDR2 SMNVEV (reference sequence). Here the CDR3 reads CASSLSGSPQPQHF. The CDR3 DNA reads as TGTGCCAGCAGTTTATCGGGTAGTCCGCAGCCCCAGCATTTT.

This sequence joins TRBV12-3 or TRBV12-4 and TRBJ2-1; D might be TRBD2 (6 bases). Trimming removed 2 bases at V and 15 bases at J, with 17 bases between. This CDR3 is built from 13 residues. The CDR3 here is CASSLSFLPEGFF. The DNA of the CDR3 is TGTGCCAGCAGTTTATCTTTTCTTCCGGAGGGGTTCTTC.

The count of this clone is one. The chain employs TRBV6-5 and TRBJ1-1; D remains unclear. This CDR3 comprises 14 residues. Germline assignment: CDR1 MNHEY and CDR2 SVGAGI. The V end lost 7 bases, the J end lost 0 bases, and 12 bases lay between the germline ends. Here the CDR3 reads CASTTQDMNTEAFF. In DNA, the CDR3 is TGTGCCAGCACAACCCAGGATATGAACACTGAAGCTTTCTTT.

The chain uses TRBV7-9 and TRBJ2-5; TRBD1 or TRBD2 may be the D gene (5 bases each). With 4 bases removed from V and 1 base from J, the gap between germline ends came to 13 bases. Germline CDR1 SEHNR, CDR2 FQNEAQ (reference sequence). The CDR3 extends over 15 amino acids. The CDR3 sequence is CASSYLVGTQETQYF. Here the CDR3 DNA reads TGTGCCAGCAGCTATCTGGTCGGGACCCAAGAGACCCAGTACTTC.

The chain recombines TRBV7-8 with TRBJ1-5, with no clear D. CDR1 SGHVS and CDR2 FQNEAQ come from the germline V gene. CDR3 size: 13 residues. Trimming stripped 4 bases from V and 8 bases from J, with 12 bases between. CDR3 region: CASSWCERKPQHF. The CDR3 DNA is TGTGCCAGCAGCTGGTGTGAGAGGAAGCCCCAGCATTTT.

CDR3 bases: TGTGCCAGCAGCCCCCGGGGGCGCGGGGGCACCGGGGAGCTGTTTTTT. Protein sequence: CASSPRGRGGTGELFF. The rearrangement links TRBV11-3 to TRBJ2-2; possibly TRBD2 for D (7 bases). V gave up 5 bases and J gave up 4 bases, with 17 bases separating them. Germline CDR1 is SGHNT and CDR2 is YENEEA. The CDR3 consists of 16 residues.

This clone was found once. The V call is TRBV4-1, the J call TRBJ2-1, with 12 bases that match TRBD2. This CDR3 contains 16 residues. Germline loops: CDR1 MGHRA, CDR2 YSYEKL. V was pared by 1 base and J by 8 bases, with 6 bases of the junction left unmatched. The CDR3 coding sequence is TGCGCCAGCAGCCAAGTGGCGACTAGCGGGAGATATGAGCAGTTCTTC. Amino acid sequence: CASSQVATSGRYEQFF.

V gene TRBV19 combines with J gene TRBJ1-2; 7 positions agree with TRBD1. The CDR3 totals 15 residues. The J segment lost 2 bases and the V segment lost 5 bases, leaving 8 bases of the junction unmatched. Per the germline V gene, CDR1 is LNHDA and CDR2 is SQIVND (reference sequence). The CDR3 DNA reads as TGTGCCAGTAGTTCCCGGGACAGAAAGAACTATGGCTACACCTTC. This sequence encodes CASSSRDRKNYGYTF. The full variable domain, rest sourced from reference TRBV19 and TRBJ1-2, is DGGITQSPKYLFRKEGQNVTLSCEQNLNHDAMYWYRQDPGQGLRLIYYSQIVNDFQKGDIAEGYSVSREKKESFPLTVTSAQKNPTAFYLCASSSRDRKNYGYTFGSGTRLTVV.

The chain joins TRBV4-1 to TRBJ1-4; a possible D gene is TRBD1 (6 bases). CDR3 length: 12 amino acids. CDR1 is MGHRA, CDR2 YSYEKL, per germline. Between the trimmed V and J ends, which lost 11 bases and 7 bases, there was a span of 14 bases. CDR3 in amino acids: CAGIEGGEKLFF. CDR3 bases: TGCGCCGGAATAGAAGGGGGTGAAAAACTGTTTTTT.

The chain links TRBV29-1 to TRBJ1-1; 7 bases map to TRBD1. V gave up 4 bases and J gave up 4 bases; unmatched junction bases: 6. Germline V gene lookup returns CDR1 SQVTM and CDR2 ANQGSEA. The CDR3 contains 13 residues. DNA of the CDR3: TGCAGCGTTGCGCAGGGGGAGGGCACTGAAGCTTTCTTT. Its translation: CSVAQGEGTEAFF.

The chain employs TRBV6-5 and TRBJ1-2; D gene unclear. This CDR3 comprises 13 residues. The V gene lost 0 bases and the J gene lost 8 bases, with 10 bases spanning the gap. Germline-derived CDR1 and CDR2 are MNHEY and SVGAGI. In nucleotides, the CDR3 is TGTGCCAGCAGTTACTCGCCGGATGGAGGCTACACCTTC. As protein: CASSYSPDGGYTF.

This sequence joins TRBV29-1 and TRBJ2-7; TRBD2 agrees at 11 bases. CDR1 and CDR2 from the germline V gene are SQVTM and ANQGSEA. The CDR3 is 15 amino acids. Trimming took 4 bases from V and 2 from J; bases not matched to a gene: 7. The CDR3 DNA follows: TGCAGCGTTGGGGGGGGACTAGCGGAACCCTACGAGCAGTACTTC. Translation: CSVGGGLAEPYEQYF.

The chain combines TRBV3-1 (or the pseudogene TRBV3-2) with TRBJ2-1, with TRBD1 identical over 8 bases. V gave up 6 bases and J gave up 5 bases; unmatched junction bases: 9. In germline, CDR1 is LGHDT, CDR2 YNNKEL (reference sequence). This CDR3 has 15 residues. CDR3 nucleotide sequence: TGTGCCAGCAGACTAGGGGGACAGGTGGACAATGAGCAGTTCTTC. It is translated as CASRLGGQVDNEQFF.